This TCR beta chain was found in a study of blood T cell repertoires in COVID-19. Study-wide background: Material from acute and convalescent COVID-19 was sourced from the United States, Italy and Spain. The analysed material was cDNA or gDNA that came from T cells, B-cell-depleted T cells, or PBMCs.

Trimming cost V 10 bases and J 0 bases, with 7 bases left between them. This CDR3 is 11 amino acids long. Germline assignment: CDR1 MNHEY and CDR2 SVGAGI. Seattle participants joined during active infection and were tracked over time. Per the original methods: The authors estimated nucleated cell counts from reference gene primer amplification. The table came from immunoSEQ multiplex PCR; TCRdb's copy has only in-frame clones and leaves some out. V and J calls and clone size are those listed in that table; D and trimming were worked out from the DNA. The data contain about 160,000 clones, around 92% of them singletons.

The sequenced material came from peripheral blood. This receptor was taken from a young man with COVID-19, enrolled during active disease. This chain connects TRBV6-5 to TRBJ2-7; possibly TRBD2 for D (5 bases). The CDR3 DNA sequence: TGTGCCACGGGGAACTCCTACGAGCAGTACTTC. This codes for CATGNSYEQYF.